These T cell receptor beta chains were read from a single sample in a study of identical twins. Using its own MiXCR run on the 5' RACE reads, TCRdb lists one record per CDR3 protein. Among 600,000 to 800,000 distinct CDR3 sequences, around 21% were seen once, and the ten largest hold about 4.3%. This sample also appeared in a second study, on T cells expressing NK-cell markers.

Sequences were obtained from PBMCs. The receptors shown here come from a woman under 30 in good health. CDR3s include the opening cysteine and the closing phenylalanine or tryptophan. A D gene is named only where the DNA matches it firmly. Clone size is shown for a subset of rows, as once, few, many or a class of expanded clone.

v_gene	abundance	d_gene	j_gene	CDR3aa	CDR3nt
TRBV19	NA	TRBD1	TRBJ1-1	CASSIVEGTGAFF	TGTGCCAGTAGTATTGTGGAAGGGACAGGGGCTTTCTTT
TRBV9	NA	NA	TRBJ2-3	CASSASFTDTQYF	TGTGCCAGCAGCGCTAGTTTCACAGATACGCAGTATTTT
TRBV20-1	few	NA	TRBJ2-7	CSASPQGSSYEQYF	TGCAGTGCTAGCCCCCAGGGAAGCTCCTACGAGCAGTACTTC
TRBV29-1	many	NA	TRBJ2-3	CSGRRDFSTDTQYF	TGCAGCGGTCGGCGGGACTTTAGCACAGATACGCAGTATTTT
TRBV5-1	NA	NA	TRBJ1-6	CASRADGSYNSPLHF	TGCGCCAGTAGGGCGGACGGCTCCTATAATTCACCCCTCCACTTT
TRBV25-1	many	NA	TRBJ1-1	CASSSPGLNTEAFF	TGTGCCAGCAGTTCACCGGGACTGAACACTGAAGCTTTCTTT
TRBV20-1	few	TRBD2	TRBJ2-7	CSARGGGGSSVLYF	TGCAGTGCTAGAGGTGGCGGGGGGTCCTCCGTGCTGTACTTC
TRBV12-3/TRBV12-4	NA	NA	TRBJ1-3	CASTIDRGNTIYF	TGTGCCAGCACCATAGACAGGGGAAACACCATATATTTT
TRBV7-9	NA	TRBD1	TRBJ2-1	CASSFLGQSPSYNEQFF	TGTGCCAGCAGCTTCTTGGGACAGTCCCCCTCCTACAATGAGCAGTTCTTC
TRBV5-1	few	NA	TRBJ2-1	CASSLAPASYNEQFF	TGCGCCAGCAGCTTGGCCCCAGCATCCTACAATGAGCAGTTCTTC
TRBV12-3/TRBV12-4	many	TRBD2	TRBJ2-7	CASSLVAGGEQYF	TGTGCCAGCAGTTTAGTAGCGGGAGGGGAGCAGTACTTC
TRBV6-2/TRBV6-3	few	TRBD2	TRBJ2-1	CASSHSGTSGRNEQFF	TGTGCCAGCAGCCACTCCGGGACTAGCGGGAGGAATGAGCAGTTCTTC
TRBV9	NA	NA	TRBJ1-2	CASKGGGSYGYTF	TGTGCCAGCAAAGGCGGGGGGTCGTACGGCTACACCTTC
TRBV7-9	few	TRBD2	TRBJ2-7	CASSEVGLDPDYEQYF	TGTGCCAGCAGCGAGGTGGGACTAGACCCAGACTACGAGCAGTACTTC
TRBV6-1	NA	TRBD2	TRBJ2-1	CASAREAGNEQFF	TGTGCCAGCGCCCGGGAGGCGGGGAATGAGCAGTTCTTC
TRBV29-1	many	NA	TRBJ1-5	CSVTIRGPQHF	TGCAGCGTTACCATCAGGGGACCCCAGCATTTT
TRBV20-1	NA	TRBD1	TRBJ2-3	CSVRGPDTQYF	TGCAGTGTCAGGGGGCCAGATACGCAGTATTTT
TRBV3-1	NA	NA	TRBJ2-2	CASSPRGAGNTGELFF	TGTGCCAGCAGCCCTCGTGGAGCGGGGAACACCGGGGAGCTGTTTTTT
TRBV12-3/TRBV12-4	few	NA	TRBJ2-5	CASSPAGLETQYF	TGTGCCAGCAGCCCTGCGGGGTTGGAGACCCAGTACTTC
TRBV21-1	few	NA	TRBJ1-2	CASSRHRHRGYTF	TGTGCCAGCAGCCGACACCGACATAGGGGCTACACCTTC
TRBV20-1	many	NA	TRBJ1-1	CSAAKQDLTEAFF	TGCAGTGCAGCCAAACAGGATCTCACTGAAGCTTTCTTT
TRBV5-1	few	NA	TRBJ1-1	CASSKDGQMNTEAFF	TGCGCCAGCAGCAAGGACGGACAAATGAACACTGAAGCTTTCTTT
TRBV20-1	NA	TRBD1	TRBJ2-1	CSAFRDRANEQFF	TGCAGTGCTTTCCGGGACAGGGCAAATGAGCAGTTCTTC
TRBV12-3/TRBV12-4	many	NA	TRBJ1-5	CASRVQGNNQPQHF	TGTGCCAGCAGGGTACAGGGAAACAATCAGCCCCAGCATTTT
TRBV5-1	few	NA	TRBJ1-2	CASSLDSVGKNYGYTF	TGCGCCAGCAGCTTGGACAGTGTGGGGAAAAACTATGGCTACACCTTC
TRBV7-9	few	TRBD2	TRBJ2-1	CASSFSSGRRGNEQFF	TGTGCCAGCAGCTTTAGTAGCGGGAGAAGGGGTAATGAGCAGTTCTTC
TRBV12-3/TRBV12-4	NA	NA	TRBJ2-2	CASSLFHREQFSGELFF	TGTGCCAGCAGTTTATTCCACAGGGAGCAATTTTCGGGGGAGCTGTTTTTT
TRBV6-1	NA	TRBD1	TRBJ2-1	CASQSPGQYNEQFF	TGTGCCAGTCAGAGTCCGGGACAGTACAATGAGCAGTTCTTC
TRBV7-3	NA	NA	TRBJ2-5	CASSLRAHGTQYF	TGTGCCAGCAGCTTAAGGGCCCACGGGACCCAGTACTTC
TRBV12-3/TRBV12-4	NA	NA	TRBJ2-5	CASSLDSGTGETQYF	TGTGCCAGCAGTTTAGACAGCGGAACGGGGGAGACCCAGTACTTC
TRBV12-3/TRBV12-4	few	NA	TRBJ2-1	CASSPFYNEQFF	TGTGCCAGCAGTCCATTTTACAATGAGCAGTTCTTC
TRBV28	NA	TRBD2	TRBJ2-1	CASEDGTSGSDEQFF	TGTGCCAGCGAGGACGGGACTAGCGGGTCCGATGAGCAGTTCTTC
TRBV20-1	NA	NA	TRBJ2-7	CSAEGTSYEQYF	TGCAGTGCCGAAGGGACTTCCTACGAGCAGTACTTC
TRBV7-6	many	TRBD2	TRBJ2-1	CASSLRVAGYYNEQFF	TGTGCCAGCAGCCTCCGGGTAGCGGGCTATTACAATGAGCAGTTCTTC
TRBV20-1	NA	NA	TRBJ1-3	CSAEGVENTIYF	TGCAGTGCGGAAGGGGTAGAAAACACCATATATTTT
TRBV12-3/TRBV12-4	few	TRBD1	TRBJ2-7	CASSLRDRRSSYEQYF	TGTGCCAGCAGTTTACGGGACAGGAGGAGCTCCTACGAGCAGTACTTC
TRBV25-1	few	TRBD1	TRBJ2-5	CASSVGGALETQYF	TGTGCCAGCAGTGTAGGGGGCGCTTTAGAGACCCAGTACTTC
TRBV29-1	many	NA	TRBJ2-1	CSAWGATYNEQFF	TGCAGCGCCTGGGGGGCCACATACAATGAGCAGTTCTTC
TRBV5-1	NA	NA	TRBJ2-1	CASSSFNRVGEQFF	TGCGCCAGCAGCTCTTTCAACAGGGTCGGCGAGCAGTTCTTC
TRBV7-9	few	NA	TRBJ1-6	CASSLFGHLHF	TGTGCCAGCAGCTTATTTGGACACCTCCACTTT
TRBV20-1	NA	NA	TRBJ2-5	CSAREFSARLSQETQYF	TGCAGTGCTAGAGAATTTTCGGCGAGACTATCCCAAGAGACCCAGTACTTC
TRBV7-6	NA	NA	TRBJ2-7	CASSLGVFSYEQYF	TGTGCCAGCAGCTTAGGAGTATTCTCCTACGAGCAGTACTTC
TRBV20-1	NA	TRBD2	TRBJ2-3	CSARDEGRGSTDTQYF	TGCAGTGCTAGAGATGAGGGGCGGGGGAGCACAGATACGCAGTATTTT
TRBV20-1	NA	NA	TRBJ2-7	CSAIDHRESSEQYF	TGCAGTGCTATCGATCACAGAGAGTCCTCCGAGCAGTACTTC
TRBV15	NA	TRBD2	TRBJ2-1	CATSQRAGGPNLQFF	TGTGCCACCAGCCAGCGTGCGGGAGGGCCTAACCTGCAGTTCTTC
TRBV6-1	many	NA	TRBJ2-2	CASRVGRVAGELFF	TGTGCCAGCAGAGTTGGCAGGGTGGCCGGGGAGCTGTTTTTT
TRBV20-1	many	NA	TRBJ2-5	CSARGGLETQYF	TGCAGTGCTAGAGGGGGCCTAGAGACCCAGTACTTC
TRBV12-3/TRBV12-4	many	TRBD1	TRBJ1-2	CASSPDRWDYGYTF	TGTGCCAGCAGTCCGGACAGGTGGGACTATGGCTACACCTTC
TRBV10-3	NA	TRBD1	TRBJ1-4	CAIRPTGDGEKLFF	TGTGCCATCAGGCCGACAGGGGATGGAGAAAAACTGTTTTTT
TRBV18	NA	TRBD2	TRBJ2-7	CASSPLATSGRPGEQYF	TGTGCCAGCTCACCACTAGCTACTAGCGGGAGGCCCGGTGAGCAGTACTTC
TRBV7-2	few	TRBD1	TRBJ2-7	CASSTLQGVGQYF	TGTGCCAGCAGCACACTCCAGGGGGTGGGGCAGTACTTC
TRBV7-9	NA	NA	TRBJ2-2	CASSTQGPSRGELFF	TGTGCCAGCAGCACACAGGGACCCTCGAGAGGGGAGCTGTTTTTT
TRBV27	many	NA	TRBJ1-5	CASSLLADGNQPQHF	TGTGCCAGCAGTTTACTCGCCGACGGCAATCAGCCCCAGCATTTT
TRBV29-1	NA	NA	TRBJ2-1	CSVALHNEQFF	TGCAGCGTTGCCCTCCACAATGAGCAGTTCTTC
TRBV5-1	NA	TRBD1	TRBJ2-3	CASSQRTGTDTQYF	TGCGCCAGCAGCCAGCGGACAGGGACAGATACGCAGTATTTT
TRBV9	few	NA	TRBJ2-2	CASSVEWGVGRLNTGELFF	TGTGCCAGCAGCGTAGAGTGGGGAGTCGGTAGACTGAACACCGGGGAGCTGTTTTTT
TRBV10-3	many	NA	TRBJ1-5	CAITGVEGQPQHF	TGTGCCATCACGGGTGTAGAGGGTCAGCCCCAGCATTTT